These 27 T cell receptor beta chains originate from one sample sequenced in a study of cytomegalovirus exposure and HLA in healthy donors. The study ran its PCR with 60 Vbeta and 13 Jbeta primers. Measured with immunoSEQ multiplex PCR; TCRdb has only the in-frame clones, and not every one. The sample includes some 180,000 clones, around 83% of them seen just once. The sequencing sample was made of PBMCs. Receptors were obtained from a man aged 35 to 55 in good health and CMV-seropositive.

This chain links TRBV5-6 with TRBJ1-2; the match to TRBD1 covers 9 bases. The CDR3 contains 18 residues. Germline CDR1 and CDR2: SGHDT and YYEEEE. V lost 0 bases and J lost 10; bases outside the gene matches: 19. The CDR3 DNA sequence: TGTGCCAGCAGCTTGGGTGTTTCCGGGGGTTTTGGGACAGGGCTCTACACCTTC. It is translated as CASSLGVSGGFGTGLYTF.

V is TRBV7-9 and J is TRBJ1-2; possible D gene TRBD1, 6 bases. Germline V gene data show CDR1 as SEHNR and CDR2 as FQNEAQ (reference sequence). The CDR3 is made up of 13 amino acids. Trimming stripped 1 base from V and 6 bases from J, with 9 bases between. The CDR3 DNA sequence: TGTGCCAGCAGCTTAGAGGGGGACGATGGCTACACCTTC. This codes for CASSLEGDDGYTF.

In the case of this clone: The junction departs from germline at one end; a sequencing error may be responsible. V gene TRBV6-5 combines with J gene TRBJ1-2; 12 bases are shared with TRBD1. The CDR3 has 14 residues. Looked up from germline, CDR1 is MNHEY and CDR2 is SVGAGI. CDR3 sequence: CASSQGQGAYDYTF. CDR3 coding DNA: TGTGCCAGCAGTCAGGGACAGGGGGCTTATGACTACACCTTC.

The chain uses TRBV5-5 and TRBJ2-7, with TRBD2 identical over 12 bases. Germline lookup yields CDR1 SGHKS and CDR2 YYEKEE (reference sequence). The CDR3 length is 15 residues. With V trimmed by 4 bases and J by 6 bases, 8 bases remained unmatched. The CDR3 bases are TGTGCCAGCAGCCCGAGGACTAGCGGGACGGGCGAGCAGTACTTC. It encodes CASSPRTSGTGEQYF.

V usage is TRBV4-3 and J usage is TRBJ2-4; D call uncertain. CDR3 length: 16 amino acids. Germline V lookup: CDR1 LGHNA, CDR2 YSLEER. Trimming took off 0 bases at V and 6 bases at J, with 15 bases between the two ends. In DNA, the CDR3 is TGCGCCAGCAGCCAAGATCCGAAGGTCCGGAGAAACATTCAGTACTTC. Translating it yields CASSQDPKVRRNIQYF.

This rearrangement joins TRBV15 to TRBJ2-7; a weak D match, TRBD2 (5 bases). The V end was cut by 4 bases, the J end by 7 bases, with 14 bases between. This CDR3 comprises 13 residues. Germline loops: CDR1 LNHNV, CDR2 YYDKDF (reference sequence). CDR3 coding DNA: TGTGCCACCAGCAATTTTGGAGTAGCGGAGCAGTACTTC. Translated: CATSNFGVAEQYF.

The J gene is TRBJ2-3, the V gene TRBV7-9; D is ambiguous. V lost 5 bases and J 0 bases, leaving 3 bases between the germline ends. The germline V gene has CDR1 SEHNR and CDR2 FQNEAQ (reference sequence). The CDR3 length is 12 residues. The CDR3 reads CASSISTDTQYF. CDR3 DNA: TGTGCCAGCAGCATAAGCACAGATACGCAGTATTTT.

J is TRBJ2-7 and V is TRBV28; tentatively, D is TRBD2 (5 bases). This CDR3 has 13 residues. Per germline, CDR1 MDHEN and CDR2 SYDVKM. V lost 5 bases and J lost 2, with 10 bases in between. Written as DNA, the CDR3 is TGTGCCAGCAGTACTAGGGTTCCCTACGAGCAGTACTTC. Protein: CASSTRVPYEQYF.

The genes are TRBV4-2 and TRBJ2-5; maybe TRBD1 (5 bases). V dropped 1 base and J dropped 5 bases, with 11 bases sitting between them. The germline gives CDR1 LGHNA, CDR2 YNFKEQ. The CDR3 has 14 amino acids. The CDR3 nucleotides read TGTGCCAGCAGCCAAGGGGGCACCTCCGAGACCCAGTACTTC. Protein product: CASSQGGTSETQYF.

This chain joins TRBV6-5 and TRBJ2-3, with 10 bases matching TRBD1. V trimming: 2 bases; J trimming: 4 bases; junction bases outside the gene matches: 6. Per the germline V gene, CDR1 is MNHEY and CDR2 is SVGAGI. The CDR3 contains 16 residues. The CDR3 nucleotides read TGTGCCAGCAGTTACCTGGGGACAGGGGTCCCAGATACGCAGTATTTT. Amino acid sequence: CASSYLGTGVPDTQYF.

V is TRBV6-6 and J is TRBJ1-5; TRBD1 aligns across 9 bases. This CDR3 is built from 15 residues. The V segment lost 2 bases and the J segment 8 bases; nucleotides outside the gene matches: 7. The germline gives CDR1 MNHNY, CDR2 SVGAGI (reference sequence). The CDR3 DNA reads as TGTGCCAGCAGTTACGGACGTGACAGGGGGAAGCCCCAGCATTTT. It codes for CASSYGRDRGKPQHF.

This clone was seen just once. The V call is TRBV18, the J call TRBJ2-3; 7 bases are a match to TRBD1. CDR1 and CDR2 from the germline V gene are KGHSH and LQKENI. This CDR3 comprises 14 residues. V was pared by 2 bases and J by 2 bases, with 1 base of the junction left unmatched. CDR3 residues: CASSPTGDTDTQYF. The DNA for the CDR3 is TGTGCCAGCTCACCAACAGGGGACACAGATACGCAGTATTTT.

The chain joins TRBV2 to TRBJ1-4, with TRBD1 matching 8 bases. J was trimmed by 8 bases and V by 7 bases; bases with no gene match: 3. There are 12 residues in the CDR3. Looked up from germline, CDR1 is SNHLY and CDR2 is FYNNEI. The CDR3 DNA is TGTGCCAGCAAGGCAGGGGGCGAAAAACTGTTTTTT. Translated: CASKAGGEKLFF.

This clone came up a few times. The rearrangement joins TRBV6-6 to TRBJ1-1; maybe TRBD1 (6 bases). The CDR3 is made up of 12 amino acids. Trimming pared 6 bases from V and 5 bases from J, leaving 10 bases between. The V gene's germline CDR1 is MNHNY and CDR2 SVGAGI (reference sequence). CDR3: CASSQGRTEAFF. The CDR3 DNA reads TGTGCCAGCAGCCAGGGGAGAACTGAAGCTTTCTTT.

This chain connects TRBV12-5 to TRBJ1-1; unclear D gene. The CDR3 runs 10 residues. Trimming removed 8 bases at V and 9 bases at J, with 10 bases between. Germline V gene sequence: CDR1 LGHNT, CDR2 FRNRAP. The CDR3 protein is CASLGFQAFF. As DNA, the CDR3 is TGTGCTAGTCTCGGGTTTCAAGCTTTCTTT.

J is TRBJ1-2 and V is TRBV6-1; TRBD1 agrees at 7 bases. CDR3 length: 17 amino acids. Unmatched junction bases numbered 13, after V lost 2 bases and J lost 4 bases. CDR1 is MNHNS and CDR2 is SASEGT in the germline V gene. The CDR3 is CASSEIGQAPFLYGYTF. CDR3 sequence (DNA): TGTGCCAGCAGTGAAATCGGACAGGCCCCCTTTCTCTATGGCTACACCTTC.

The V gene is TRBV4-3, the J gene TRBJ2-7, with D perhaps TRBD2 (5 bases). Germline CDR1 reads LGHNA; CDR2 reads YSLEER. The CDR3 covers 14 residues. V lost 4 bases and J 4 bases, leaving 14 bases between the germline ends. DNA of the CDR3: TGCGCCAGCAGCCCCGGGGTCTCGGATTACGAGCAGTACTTC. It encodes CASSPGVSDYEQYF.

The chain has TRBV5-1 and TRBJ2-5; possibly TRBD2 for D (5 bases). This CDR3 has 13 amino acids. Germline loops: CDR1 SGHRS, CDR2 YFSETQ. Trimming took off 4 bases at V and 4 bases at J, with 11 bases between the two ends. CDR3: CASSPLRGETQYF. CDR3 nucleotides: TGCGCCAGCAGCCCCCTCCGGGGAGAGACCCAGTACTTC.

The CDR3 is CASSVGTARTEAFF. The CDR3, as DNA: TGTGCCAGCAGCGTAGGAACAGCACGCACTGAAGCTTTCTTT. The chain has TRBV9 and TRBJ1-1; no clear D. This CDR3 has 14 amino acids. The germline V gene encodes CDR1 SGDLS and CDR2 YYNGEE. Deletions cut 0 bases from V and 4 bases from J, with 10 bases between. Full variable domain (remainder filled in from reference TRBV9 and TRBJ1-1): DSGVTQTPKHLITATGQRVTLRCSPRSGDLSVYWYQQSLDQGLQFLIQYYNGEERAKGNILERFSAQQFPDLHSELNLSSLELGDSALYFCASSVGTARTEAFFGQGTRLTVV.

The CDR3 reads CASSLHTLVSYEQYF. The DNA for the CDR3 is TGCGCCAGCAGCTTGCACACCCTCGTCTCCTACGAGCAGTACTTC. This chain connects TRBV5-1 to TRBJ2-7; D is uncertain. This CDR3 has 15 amino acids. Trimming cost V 1 base and J 0 bases, with 11 bases left between them. Germline-derived CDR1 and CDR2 are SGHRS and YFSETQ.

V is TRBV30 and J is TRBJ1-3; D remains ambiguous. CDR1 is GTSNPN, CDR2 SVGIG, per germline (reference sequence). Trimming shortened V by 8 bases and J by 0 bases, and 11 bases separated the two germline ends. CDR3 size: 13 residues. CDR3 residues: CAERSRSGNTIYF. The CDR3 coding sequence is TGTGCCGAGCGCAGTCGCTCTGGAAACACCATATATTTT.

This chain's CDR3 is CASTGTSGRAFYEQYF. The CDR3 DNA reads TGTGCCAGTACCGGGACTAGCGGGAGAGCCTTCTACGAGCAGTACTTC. The chain joins TRBV27 to TRBJ2-7, with TRBD2 identical over 14 bases. With V trimmed by 9 bases and J by 3 bases, 10 bases remained unmatched. The CDR3 is 16 residues long. Germline V gene sequence: CDR1 MNHEY, CDR2 SMNVEV (reference sequence).

The chain has TRBV19 and TRBJ2-7, with a tentative D call TRBD2 (6 bases). V was pared by 9 bases and J by 2 bases, with 20 bases between. This CDR3 is 15 amino acids long. The germline V gene encodes CDR1 LNHDA and CDR2 SQIVND (reference sequence). The CDR3 sequence is CASAPRRREPYEQYF. CDR3 DNA sequence: TGTGCCAGCGCACCACGGAGGAGGGAGCCCTACGAGCAGTACTTC.

This clone appeared a single time. The chain carries TRBV7-2 and TRBJ2-1, with TRBD2 matching 7 bases. The J segment lost 1 base and the V segment lost 6 bases, leaving 18 bases of the junction unmatched. The germline V gene encodes CDR1 SGHTA and CDR2 FQGNSA. The CDR3 consists of 19 residues. The CDR3 reads CASSPAGVRGLGSYNEQFF. The CDR3 DNA follows: TGTGCCAGCAGTCCAGCCGGGGTCCGAGGACTAGGGTCCTACAATGAGCAGTTCTTC.

The J gene is TRBJ1-6, the V gene TRBV4-1; D perhaps matches TRBD1 (6 bases). The CDR3 is 16 residues long. Trimming left V 3 bases short and J 2 bases short, with 11 bases between. Germline CDR1 and CDR2: MGHRA and YSYEKL. The DNA of the CDR3 is TGCGCCAGCAGCCAGGCTGGGGGCCCCTATAATTCACCCCTCCACTTT. Translation: CASSQAGGPYNSPLHF.

This rearrangement joins TRBV15 to TRBJ1-1; maybe TRBD1 (6 bases). The germline CDR1 and CDR2 sequences are LNHNV and YYDKDF (reference sequence). This CDR3 spans 14 amino acids. The V and J ends lost 3 bases and 2 bases respectively, with 10 bases between them. DNA for the CDR3: TGTGCCACCAGCAGTACCAGGGGAAACACTGAAGCTTTCTTT. Its translation: CATSSTRGNTEAFF.

This clone was observed once. At the DNA level, this CDR3 is encoded by other sequences in the same sample as well. The chain combines TRBV2 with TRBJ1-1; D gene ambiguous. Germline V CDR1 and CDR2: SNHLY, FYNNEI. CDR3 length equals 14 residues. The V end was cut by 0 bases, the J end by 3 bases, with 8 bases between. The CDR3 here is CASSEAPRYTEAFF. The CDR3 region has the DNA TGTGCCAGCAGTGAAGCGCCGCGGTACACTGAAGCTTTCTTT.